The next 3 T cell receptor beta chains were all read from a single sample in a study of blood T cell repertoires in COVID-19. Here immunoSEQ multiplex PCR was the method, and the copy in TCRdb shows in-frame clones only, minus some. The data hold fewer than 300,000 clones, with 82% observed a single time. Sequenced input: PBMCs or T cells enriched from blood (not recorded which). The source of these receptors is a man aged 35 to 55 who had been exposed to COVID-19.

This clone was detected a few times. The chain recombines TRBV24-1 with TRBJ2-2, with D perhaps matching TRBD2 (7 bases). The CDR3 consists of 17 residues. Germline V gives CDR1 KGHDR, CDR2 SFDVKD. Trimming removed 6 bases from V and 0 bases from J, with 16 bases in between. DNA for the CDR3: TGTGCCACCAGTCTACTGGGGGCGGGAGCGAACACCGGGGAGCTGTTTTTT. Translated, it gives CATSLLGAGANTGELFF.

The chain uses TRBV10-2 and TRBJ2-1; a possible D gene is TRBD1 (6 bases). The CDR3 spans 12 residues. CDR1 is WSHSY, CDR2 SAAADI, per germline. Trimming cost V 6 bases and J 4 bases, with 7 bases left between them. The CDR3 nucleotides are TGCGCCAGCAGGACAGGATACAATGAGCAGTTCTTC. It yields the protein CASRTGYNEQFF.

The J gene is TRBJ1-2, the V gene TRBV9, with TRBD1 matching 8 bases. Germline CDR1 SGDLS, CDR2 YYNGEE. The length of the CDR3 is 15 residues. Trimming took 4 bases from V and 4 from J; bases not matched to a gene: 9. The CDR3 DNA sequence: TGTGCCAGCAGCCCCTCGACAGGGGCCCTCTATGGCTACACCTTC. This codes for CASSPSTGALYGYTF.